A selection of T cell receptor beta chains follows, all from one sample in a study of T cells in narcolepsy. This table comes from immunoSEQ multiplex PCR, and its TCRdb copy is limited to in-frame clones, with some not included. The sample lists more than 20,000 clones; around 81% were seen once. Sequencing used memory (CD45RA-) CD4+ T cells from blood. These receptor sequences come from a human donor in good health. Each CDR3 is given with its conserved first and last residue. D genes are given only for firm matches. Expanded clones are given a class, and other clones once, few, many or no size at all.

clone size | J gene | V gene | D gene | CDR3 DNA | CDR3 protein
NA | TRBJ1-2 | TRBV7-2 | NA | TGTGCCAGCAGCCGAGAGACAGGCCACTATGGCTACACCTTC | CASSRETGHYGYTF
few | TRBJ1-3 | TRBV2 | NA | TGTGCCAGCCGCCCGGGGGGCTCTGGAAACACCATATATTTT | CASRPGGSGNTIYF
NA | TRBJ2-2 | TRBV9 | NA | TGTGCCAGCAGCGTAGGTCAGGGAGGAAACGGGGAGCTGTTTTTT | CASSVGQGGNGELFF
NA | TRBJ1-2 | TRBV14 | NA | TGTGCCAGCAGCCAAGGTTCGACAGTACCTAACTATGGCTACACCTTC | CASSQGSTVPNYGYTF
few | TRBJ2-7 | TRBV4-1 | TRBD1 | TGCGCCAGCAGCCCCCACGGGACAGGGGACCACGAGCAGTACTTC | CASSPHGTGDHEQYF
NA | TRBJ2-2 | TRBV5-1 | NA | TGCGCCAGCAGCTTGGTGTCCAGGAAAAACACCGGGGAGCTGTTTTTT | CASSLVSRKNTGELFF
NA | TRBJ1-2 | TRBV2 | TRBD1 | TGTGCCAGCGACAGGGAGGGTTATGGCTACACCTTC | CASDREGYGYTF
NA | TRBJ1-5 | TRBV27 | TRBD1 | TGTGCCAGCAGTAACGGACAGGGAGGAAGCAATCAGCCCCAGCATTTT | CASSNGQGGSNQPQHF
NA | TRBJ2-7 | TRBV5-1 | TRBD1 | TGCGCCAGCAGCTTGGCCATCGGACAGGGGACCTACGAGCAGTACTTC | CASSLAIGQGTYEQYF
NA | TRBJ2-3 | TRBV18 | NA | TGTGCCAGCTCCCCGAACCGGGACCCCCCAGATACGCAGTATTTT | CASSPNRDPPDTQYF
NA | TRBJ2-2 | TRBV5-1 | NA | TGCGCCAGCAGCTTGGCCAATGGCCTAACCGGGGAGCTGTTTTTT | CASSLANGLTGELFF
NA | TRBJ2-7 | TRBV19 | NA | TGTGCCAGTAGTACTTGGACCGATATCTCCTACGAGCAGTACTTC | CASSTWTDISYEQYF
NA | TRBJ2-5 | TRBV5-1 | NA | TGCGCCAGCAGCTTGGGTCGGGGTTTAGAGACCCAGTACTTC | CASSLGRGLETQYF
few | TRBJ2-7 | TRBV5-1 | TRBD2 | TGCGCCAGCAGCTTGGGCGGGGGATGGACCTACGAGCAGTACTTC | CASSLGGGWTYEQYF
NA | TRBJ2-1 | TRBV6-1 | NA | TGTGCCAGCAGTGAAGTCTCCAGGGGTAACAATGAGCAGTTCTTC | CASSEVSRGNNEQFF
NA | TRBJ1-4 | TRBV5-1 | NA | TGCGCCAGCAGCTTGGTGGGTGCAACTAATGAAAAACTGTTTTTT | CASSLVGATNEKLFF
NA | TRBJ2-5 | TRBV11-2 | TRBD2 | TGTGCCAGCAGCTTCCTGATAGCGGGGGGTCTACTCCAAGAGACCCAGTACTTC | CASSFLIAGGLLQETQYF
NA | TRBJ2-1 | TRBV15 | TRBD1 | TGTGCCACTAGCAGAGGGGGACAGGGTAACAGTGAGCAGTTCTTC | CATSRGGQGNSEQFF
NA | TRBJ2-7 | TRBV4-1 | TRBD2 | TGCGCCAGCAGCCAACCCCTACTAGCGGGGGGTGCCTACGAGCAGTACTTC | CASSQPLLAGGAYEQYF
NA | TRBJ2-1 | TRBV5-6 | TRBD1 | TGTGCCAGTAACCAGGGGGTTTACAATGAGCAGTTCTTC | CASNQGVYNEQFF
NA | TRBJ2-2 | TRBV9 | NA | TGTGCCAGCAGCGTAGGAGGGGCGTTGGTTGGGGAGCTGTTTTTT | CASSVGGALVGELFF
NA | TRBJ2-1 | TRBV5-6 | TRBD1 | TGTGCCAGCAGCCTGCCGGGACAGGGAGGCGATGAGCAGTTCTTC | CASSLPGQGGDEQFF
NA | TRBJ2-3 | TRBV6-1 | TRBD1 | TGTGCCAGCAGCCACAGGGGCGGAAGCACAGATACGCAGTATTTT | CASSHRGGSTDTQYF
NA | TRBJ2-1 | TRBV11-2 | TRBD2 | TGTGCCAGCAGCCCGCGGACTAGCGGGGCGGTGAGAGAGCAGTTCTTC | CASSPRTSGAVREQFF
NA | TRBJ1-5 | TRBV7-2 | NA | TGTGCCAGCAGCTTATTTACCGGTCATAGCAATCAGCCCCAGCATTTT | CASSLFTGHSNQPQHF
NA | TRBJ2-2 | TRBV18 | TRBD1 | TGTGCCAGCTCTCCGGCCGGGACAGGGGGCCCGAACACCGGGGAGCTGTTTTTT | CASSPAGTGGPNTGELFF
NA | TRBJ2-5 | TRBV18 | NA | TGTGCCAGCTCACCAGGAGAGACCCAGTACTTC | CASSPGETQYF
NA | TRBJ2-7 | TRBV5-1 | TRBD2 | TGCGCCAGCAGCTCAATTTTACCGGGACTAGCGGGGGGAAGCTCCTACGAGCAGTACTTC | CASSSILPGLAGGSSYEQYF
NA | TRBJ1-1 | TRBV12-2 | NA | TGTGCAAGTCGCTCCACAAAAGCTTTCTTT | CASRSTKAFF
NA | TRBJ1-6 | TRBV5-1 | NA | TGCGCCAGCAGCTTGTCAACTAGAGATTCACCCCTCCACTTT | CASSLSTRDSPLHF
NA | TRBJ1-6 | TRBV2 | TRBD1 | TGTGCCAGCAGACTGACAGGGTACAATTCACCCCTCCACTTT | CASRLTGYNSPLHF
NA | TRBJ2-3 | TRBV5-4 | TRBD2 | TGTGCCAGCAGTTCCGGGGGGATTAGCACAGATACGCAGTATTTT | CASSSGGISTDTQYF
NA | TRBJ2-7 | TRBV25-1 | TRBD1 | TGTGCCAGCAGTGATGACACCCGGACAGGGAGCTACGAGCAGTACTTC | CASSDDTRTGSYEQYF
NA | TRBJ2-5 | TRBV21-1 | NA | TGTGCCAGCAGCAAAGCAGGTCAGACCCAGTACTTC | CASSKAGQTQYF
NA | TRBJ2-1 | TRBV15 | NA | TGTGCCACCAGCAGAGATCTAAGCGTCTCCTACAATGAGCAGTTCTTC | CATSRDLSVSYNEQFF
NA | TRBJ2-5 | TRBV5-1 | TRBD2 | TGCGCCAGCAGCGGATTTGACAGCGGGGGAAAAGAGACCCAGTACTTC | CASSGFDSGGKETQYF
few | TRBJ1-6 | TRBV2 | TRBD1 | TGTGCCAGCAGCGCGGACAGGATCAATTCACCCCTCCACTTT | CASSADRINSPLHF
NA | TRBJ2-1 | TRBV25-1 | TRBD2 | TGTGCCAGCAGTGTAAACCGGGACTACCCATACAATGAGCAGTTCTTC | CASSVNRDYPYNEQFF
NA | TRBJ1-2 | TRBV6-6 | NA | TGTGCCAGCAGTACAACAGGGACCCATGGCTACACCTTC | CASSTTGTHGYTF
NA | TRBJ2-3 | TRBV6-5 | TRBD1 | TGTGCCAGCAGAACGGGACAGTCCTCCACAGATACGCAGTATTTT | CASRTGQSSTDTQYF
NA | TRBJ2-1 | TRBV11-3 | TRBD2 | TGTGCCAGCAGCTTAGGACGACTAGCGGCATACAATGAGCAGTTCTTC | CASSLGRLAAYNEQFF
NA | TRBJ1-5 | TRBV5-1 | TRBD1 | TGCGCCAGCAGCGTAGAGGGGGCGGGAAATCAGCCCCAGCATTTT | CASSVEGAGNQPQHF